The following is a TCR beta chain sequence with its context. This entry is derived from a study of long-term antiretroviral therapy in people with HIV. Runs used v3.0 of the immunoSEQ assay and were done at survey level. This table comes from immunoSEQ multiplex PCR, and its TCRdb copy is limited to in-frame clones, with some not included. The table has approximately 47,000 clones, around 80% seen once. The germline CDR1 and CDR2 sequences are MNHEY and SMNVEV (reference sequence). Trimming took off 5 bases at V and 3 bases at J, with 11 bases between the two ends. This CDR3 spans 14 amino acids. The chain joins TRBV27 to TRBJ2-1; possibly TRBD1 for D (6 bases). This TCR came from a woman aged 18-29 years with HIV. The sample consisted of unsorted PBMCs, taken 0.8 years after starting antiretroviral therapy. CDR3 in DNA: TGTGCCAGCAGTGCTCCGACAGGCTACAATGAGCAGTTCTTC. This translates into CASSAPTGYNEQFF.